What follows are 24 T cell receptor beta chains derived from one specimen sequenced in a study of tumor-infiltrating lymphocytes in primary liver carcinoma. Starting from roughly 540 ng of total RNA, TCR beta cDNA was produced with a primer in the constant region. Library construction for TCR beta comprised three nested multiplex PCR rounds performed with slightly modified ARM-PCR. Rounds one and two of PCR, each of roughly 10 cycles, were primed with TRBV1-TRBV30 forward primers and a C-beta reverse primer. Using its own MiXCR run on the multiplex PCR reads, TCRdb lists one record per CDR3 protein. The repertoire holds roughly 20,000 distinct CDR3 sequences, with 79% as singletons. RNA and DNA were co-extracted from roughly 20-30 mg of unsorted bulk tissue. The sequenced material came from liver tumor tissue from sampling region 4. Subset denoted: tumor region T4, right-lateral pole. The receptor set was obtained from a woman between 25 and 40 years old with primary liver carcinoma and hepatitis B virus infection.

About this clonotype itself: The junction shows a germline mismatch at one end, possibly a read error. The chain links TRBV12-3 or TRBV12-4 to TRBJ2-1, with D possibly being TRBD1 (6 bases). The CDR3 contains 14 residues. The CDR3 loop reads CVSNTGTLSNEQFF. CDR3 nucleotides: TGTGTCAGCAATACCGGGACACTATCCAACGAGCAGTTCTTC.

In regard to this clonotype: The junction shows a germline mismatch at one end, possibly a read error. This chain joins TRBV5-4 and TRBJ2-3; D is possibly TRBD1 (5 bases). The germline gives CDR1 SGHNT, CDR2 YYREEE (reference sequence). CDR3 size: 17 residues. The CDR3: CVSSVDGHPPTRDTQYF. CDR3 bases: TGTGTCAGCAGCGTAGACGGACATCCTCCCACCAGAGATACGCAGTATTTT.

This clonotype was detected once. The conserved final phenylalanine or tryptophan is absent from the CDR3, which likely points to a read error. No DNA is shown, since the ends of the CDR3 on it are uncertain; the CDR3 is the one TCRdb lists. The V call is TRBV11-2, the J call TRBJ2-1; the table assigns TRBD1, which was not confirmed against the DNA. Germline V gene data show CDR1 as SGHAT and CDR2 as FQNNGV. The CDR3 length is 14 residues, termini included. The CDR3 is CASSLGGTWSEQFI.

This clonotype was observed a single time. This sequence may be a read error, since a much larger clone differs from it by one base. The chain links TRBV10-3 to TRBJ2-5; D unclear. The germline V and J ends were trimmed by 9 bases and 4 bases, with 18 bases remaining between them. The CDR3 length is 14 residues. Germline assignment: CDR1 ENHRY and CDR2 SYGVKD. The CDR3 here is CAMSDPSKSETQYF. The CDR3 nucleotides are TGTGCCATGAGCGACCCGAGTAAATCAGAGACCCAGTACTTC.

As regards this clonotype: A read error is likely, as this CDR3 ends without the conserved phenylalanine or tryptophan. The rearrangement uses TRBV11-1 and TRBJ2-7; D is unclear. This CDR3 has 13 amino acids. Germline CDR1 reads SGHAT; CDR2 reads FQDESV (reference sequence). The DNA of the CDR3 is TGTGCCAGCAACTTAGGATACCTCAACGAGCAGTACCTC. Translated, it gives CASNLGYLNEQYL.

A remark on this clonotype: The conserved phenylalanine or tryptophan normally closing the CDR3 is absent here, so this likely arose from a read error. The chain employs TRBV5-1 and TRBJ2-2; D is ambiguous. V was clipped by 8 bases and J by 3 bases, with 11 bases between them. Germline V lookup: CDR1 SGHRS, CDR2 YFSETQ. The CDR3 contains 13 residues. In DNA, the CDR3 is TGCGCCAGGAGCGATCGCGACACCGGGGAGCTGTTTCTT. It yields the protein CARSDRDTGELFL.

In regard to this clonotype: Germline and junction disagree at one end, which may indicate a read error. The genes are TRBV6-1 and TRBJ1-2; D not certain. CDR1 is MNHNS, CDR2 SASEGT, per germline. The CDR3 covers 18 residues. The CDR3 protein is CASSERFLVLRSNHGYVF. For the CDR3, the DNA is TGTGCCAGCAGTGAACGGTTCCTGGTCCTTAGATCTAACCATGGCTACGTCTTC.

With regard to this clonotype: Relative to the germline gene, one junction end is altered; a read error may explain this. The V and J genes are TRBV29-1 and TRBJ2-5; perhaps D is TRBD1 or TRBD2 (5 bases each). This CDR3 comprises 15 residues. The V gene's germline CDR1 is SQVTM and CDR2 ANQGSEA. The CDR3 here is CIVKTGRGVRETQYF. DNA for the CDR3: TGCATCGTTAAAACCGGAAGGGGAGTGAGGGAAACCCAGTACTTC. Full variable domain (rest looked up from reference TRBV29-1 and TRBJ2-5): SAVISQKPSRDICQRGTSLTIQCQVDSQVTMMFWYRQQPGQSLTLIATANQGSEATYESGFVIDKFPISRPNLTFSTLTVSNMSPEDSSIYLCIVKTGRGVRETQYFGPGTRLLVL.

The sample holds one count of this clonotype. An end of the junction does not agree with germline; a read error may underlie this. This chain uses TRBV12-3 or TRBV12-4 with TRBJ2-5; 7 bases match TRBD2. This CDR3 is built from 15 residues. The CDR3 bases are TGTGCCAGCAGCACCTACCGCGGGAGCGAAGAGACCAAGTACTTT. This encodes CASSTYRGSEETKYF.

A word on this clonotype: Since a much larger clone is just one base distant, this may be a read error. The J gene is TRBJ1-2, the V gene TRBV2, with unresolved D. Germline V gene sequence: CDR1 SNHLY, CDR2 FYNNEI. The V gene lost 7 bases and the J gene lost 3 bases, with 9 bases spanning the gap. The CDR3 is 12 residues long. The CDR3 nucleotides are TGTGCCAGCATGGACGAAGACTATGGCTACACCTTC. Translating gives CASMDEDYGYTF.

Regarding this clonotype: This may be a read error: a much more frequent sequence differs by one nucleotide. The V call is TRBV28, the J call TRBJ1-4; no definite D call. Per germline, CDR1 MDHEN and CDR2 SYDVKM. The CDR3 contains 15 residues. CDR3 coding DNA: TGTGTCAGCACCACCCCTCGGGTACGACAAGAAAAACTGTTTTTT. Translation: CVSTTPRVRQEKLFF.

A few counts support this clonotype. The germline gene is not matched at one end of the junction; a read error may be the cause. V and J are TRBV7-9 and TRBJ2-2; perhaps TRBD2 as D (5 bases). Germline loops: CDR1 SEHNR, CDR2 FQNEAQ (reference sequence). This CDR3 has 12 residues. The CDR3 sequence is CASSLGTGKLFF. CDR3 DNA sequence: TGTGCCAGCAGTTTAGGAACCGGGAAGCTGTTTTTT.

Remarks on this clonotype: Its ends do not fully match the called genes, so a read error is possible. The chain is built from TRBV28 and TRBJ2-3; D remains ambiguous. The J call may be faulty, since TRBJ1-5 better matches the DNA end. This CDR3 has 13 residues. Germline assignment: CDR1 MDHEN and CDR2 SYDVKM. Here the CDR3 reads CVSSFNNADTQHF. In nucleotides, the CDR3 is TGTGTCAGCAGTTTTAACAACGCTGATACGCAGCATTTT.

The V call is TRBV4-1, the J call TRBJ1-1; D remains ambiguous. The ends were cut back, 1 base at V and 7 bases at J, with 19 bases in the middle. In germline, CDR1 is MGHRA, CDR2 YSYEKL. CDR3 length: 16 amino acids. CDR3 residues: CASSQVLDKERNEAFF. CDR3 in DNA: TGCGCCAGCAGCCAAGTTCTAGACAAGGAGCGAAATGAAGCTTTCTTT.

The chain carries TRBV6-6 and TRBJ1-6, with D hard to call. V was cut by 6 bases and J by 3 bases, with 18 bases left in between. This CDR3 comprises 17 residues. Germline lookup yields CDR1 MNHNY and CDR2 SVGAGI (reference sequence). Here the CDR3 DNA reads TGTGCCAGCAGCTACAGATCATGGCTTAACTATAATTCACCCCTCCACTTT. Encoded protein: CASSYRSWLNYNSPLHF.

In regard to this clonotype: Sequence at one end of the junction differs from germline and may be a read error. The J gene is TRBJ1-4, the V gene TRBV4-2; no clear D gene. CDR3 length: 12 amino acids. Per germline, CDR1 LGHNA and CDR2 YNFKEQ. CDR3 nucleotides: TGTGCCAGTAGCCAAGATGGGGAAAAACTGTTATTT. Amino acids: CASSQDGEKLLF.

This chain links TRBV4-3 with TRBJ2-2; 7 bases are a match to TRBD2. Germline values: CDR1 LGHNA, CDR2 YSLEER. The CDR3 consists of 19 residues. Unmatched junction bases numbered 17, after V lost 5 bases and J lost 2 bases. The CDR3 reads CASSVLAREPRSNTGELFF. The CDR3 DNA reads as TGCGCCAGCAGCGTACTAGCGAGAGAGCCCCGTTCTAACACCGGGGAGCTGTTTTTT.

CDR3 DNA: TGTGCCAGCAGCGTAGACGGACACCCTCCACTCACTGACACGCAGTATTTT. It yields the protein CASSVDGHPPLTDTQYF. The rearrangement links TRBV5-4 to TRBJ2-3, with D perhaps matching TRBD1 (5 bases). The CDR3 totals 17 residues. V lost 4 bases, J lost 9 bases, and 27 bases lay in between. Germline-derived CDR1 and CDR2 are SGHNT and YYREEE (reference sequence). The full variable domain, in which reference TRBV5-4 and TRBJ2-3 provide the parts outside the CDR3, is ETGVTQSPTHLIKTRGQQVTLRCSSQSGHNTVSWYQQALGQGPQFIFQYYREEENGRGNFPPRFSGLQFPNYSSELNVNALELDDSALYLCASSVDGHPPLTDTQYFGPGTRLTVL.

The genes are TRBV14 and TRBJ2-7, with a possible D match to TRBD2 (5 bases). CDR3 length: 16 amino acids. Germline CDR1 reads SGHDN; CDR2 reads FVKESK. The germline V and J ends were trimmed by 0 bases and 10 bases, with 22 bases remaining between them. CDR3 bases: TGTGCCAGCAGCCAAGACCTAGCAGGACCCACTAAAGATCAGTACTTC. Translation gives CASSQDLAGPTKDQYF.

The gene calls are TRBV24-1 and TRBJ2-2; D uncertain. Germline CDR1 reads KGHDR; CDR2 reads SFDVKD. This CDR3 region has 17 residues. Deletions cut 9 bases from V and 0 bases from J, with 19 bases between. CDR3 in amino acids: CATCPPRLGANTGELFF. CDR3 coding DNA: TGTGCCACCTGCCCGCCGAGGCTCGGCGCGAACACCGGGGAGCTGTTTTTT.

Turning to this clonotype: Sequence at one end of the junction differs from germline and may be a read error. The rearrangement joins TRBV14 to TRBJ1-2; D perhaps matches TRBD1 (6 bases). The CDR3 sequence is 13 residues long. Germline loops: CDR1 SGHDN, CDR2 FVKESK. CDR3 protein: CAGSPCRGYGYTF. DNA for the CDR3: TGTGCCGGCAGCCCTTGCAGGGGATATGGCTACACCTTC.

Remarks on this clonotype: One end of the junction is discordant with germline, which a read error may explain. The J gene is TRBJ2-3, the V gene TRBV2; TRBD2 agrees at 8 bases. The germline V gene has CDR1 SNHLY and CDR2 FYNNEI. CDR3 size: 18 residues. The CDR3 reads CAGRKGTSGRASPDTQYF. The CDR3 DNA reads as TGTGCCGGCAGGAAGGGGACTAGTGGGAGGGCATCCCCAGATACGCAGTATTTT.

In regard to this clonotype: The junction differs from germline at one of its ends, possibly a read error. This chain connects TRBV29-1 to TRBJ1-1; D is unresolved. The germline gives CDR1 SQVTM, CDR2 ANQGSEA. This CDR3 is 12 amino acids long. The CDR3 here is CGVGEVNTEAFF. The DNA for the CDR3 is TGCGGCGTAGGAGAGGTGAACACCGAAGCTTTCTTT.

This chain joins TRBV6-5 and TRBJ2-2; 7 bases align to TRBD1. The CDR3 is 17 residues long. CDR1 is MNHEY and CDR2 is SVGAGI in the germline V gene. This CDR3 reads CARQGRLVGVVRGELFF. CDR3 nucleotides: TGTGCTAGACAGGGCCGGCTAGTGGGAGTGGTTCGTGGGGAGCTGTTTTTT.